This TCR beta chain comes out of a study of radiotherapy plus CTLA-4 blockade in lung cancer. This clone was counted a single time. Losses at the gene ends were 3 bases for V and 6 bases for J; bases not matched to a gene: 4. Germline V lookup: CDR1 SGHNT, CDR2 YYREEE (reference sequence). There are 13 residues in the CDR3. This table comes from immunoSEQ multiplex PCR, and its TCRdb copy is limited to in-frame clones, with some not included. The table records tens of thousands of clones, more than 60% of them present only once. Specimen: peripheral blood, collected from a patient treated with radiotherapy plus ipilimumab. The receptor was isolated from a human donor with non-small cell lung cancer who had stable disease on radiotherapy plus ipilimumab. The chain couples TRBV5-4 to TRBJ2-3, with 7 bases aligning to TRBD2. The CDR3 loop is CASSSGGEDTQYF. The CDR3 coding sequence is TGTGCCAGCAGCTCTGGGGGGGAGGATACGCAGTATTTT.